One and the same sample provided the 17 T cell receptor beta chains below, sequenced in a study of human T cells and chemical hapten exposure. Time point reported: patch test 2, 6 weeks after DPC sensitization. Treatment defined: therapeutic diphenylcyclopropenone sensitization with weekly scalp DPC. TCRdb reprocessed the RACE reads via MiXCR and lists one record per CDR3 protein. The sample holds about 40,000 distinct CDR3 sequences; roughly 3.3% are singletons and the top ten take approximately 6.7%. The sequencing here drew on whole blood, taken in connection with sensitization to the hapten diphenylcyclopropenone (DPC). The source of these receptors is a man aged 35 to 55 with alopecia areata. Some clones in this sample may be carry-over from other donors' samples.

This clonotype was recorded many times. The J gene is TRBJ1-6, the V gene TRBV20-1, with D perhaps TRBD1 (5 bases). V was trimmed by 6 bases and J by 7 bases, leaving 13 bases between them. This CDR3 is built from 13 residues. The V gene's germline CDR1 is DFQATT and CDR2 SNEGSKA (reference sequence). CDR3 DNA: TGCAGTGCCCACCAGGGACGAAATTCACCCCTCCACTTT. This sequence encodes CSAHQGRNSPLHF.

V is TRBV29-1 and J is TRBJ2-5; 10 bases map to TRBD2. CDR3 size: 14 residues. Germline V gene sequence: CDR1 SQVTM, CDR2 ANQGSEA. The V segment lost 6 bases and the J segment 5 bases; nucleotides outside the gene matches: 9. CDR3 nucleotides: TGCAGCGTGAACCCTAGCGGGAGTTGGGAGACCCAGTACTTC. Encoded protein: CSVNPSGSWETQYF.

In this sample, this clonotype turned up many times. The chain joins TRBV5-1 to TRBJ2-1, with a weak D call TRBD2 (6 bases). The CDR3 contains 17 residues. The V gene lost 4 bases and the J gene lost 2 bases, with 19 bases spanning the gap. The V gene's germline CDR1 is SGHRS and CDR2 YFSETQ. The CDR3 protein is CASSPPKSGSAYNEQFF. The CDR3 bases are TGCGCCAGCAGCCCCCCGAAATCCGGGAGCGCCTACAATGAGCAGTTCTTC.

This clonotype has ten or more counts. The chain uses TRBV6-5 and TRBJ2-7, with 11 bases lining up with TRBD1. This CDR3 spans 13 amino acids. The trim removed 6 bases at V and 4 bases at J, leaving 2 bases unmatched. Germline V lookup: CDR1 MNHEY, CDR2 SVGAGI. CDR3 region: CASRRDRGYEQYF. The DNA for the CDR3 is TGTGCCAGCAGACGGGACAGGGGGTACGAGCAGTACTTC.

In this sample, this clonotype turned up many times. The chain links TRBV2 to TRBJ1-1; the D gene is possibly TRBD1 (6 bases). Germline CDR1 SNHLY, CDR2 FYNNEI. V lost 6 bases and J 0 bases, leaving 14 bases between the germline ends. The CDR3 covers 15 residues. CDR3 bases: TGTGCCAGCAGGCGGAGACAGGAGGTGAACACTGAAGCTTTCTTT. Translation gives CASRRRQEVNTEAFF.

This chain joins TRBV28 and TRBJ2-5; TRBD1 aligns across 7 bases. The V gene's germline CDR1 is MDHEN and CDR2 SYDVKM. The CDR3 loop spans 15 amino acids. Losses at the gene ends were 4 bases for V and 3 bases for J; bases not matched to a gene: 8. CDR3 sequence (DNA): TGTGCCAGCAGTTGGGGACAGCCTGCCAAAGAGACCCAGTACTTC. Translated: CASSWGQPAKETQYF.

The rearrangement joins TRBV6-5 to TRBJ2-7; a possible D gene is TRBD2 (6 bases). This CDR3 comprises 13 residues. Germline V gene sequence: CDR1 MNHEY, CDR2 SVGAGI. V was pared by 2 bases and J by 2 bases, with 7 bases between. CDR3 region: CASSYAGTYEQYF. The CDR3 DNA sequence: TGTGCCAGCAGTTACGCGGGAACCTACGAGCAGTACTTC.

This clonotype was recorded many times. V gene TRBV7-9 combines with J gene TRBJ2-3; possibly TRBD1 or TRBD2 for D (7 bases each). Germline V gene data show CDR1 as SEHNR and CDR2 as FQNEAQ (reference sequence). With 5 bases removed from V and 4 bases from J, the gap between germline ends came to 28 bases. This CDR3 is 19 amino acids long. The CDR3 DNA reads TGTGCCAGCAGCCCCGACAGGGTCAGGGGGGCGGGAGTCGCAGATACGCAGTATTTT. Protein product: CASSPDRVRGAGVADTQYF.

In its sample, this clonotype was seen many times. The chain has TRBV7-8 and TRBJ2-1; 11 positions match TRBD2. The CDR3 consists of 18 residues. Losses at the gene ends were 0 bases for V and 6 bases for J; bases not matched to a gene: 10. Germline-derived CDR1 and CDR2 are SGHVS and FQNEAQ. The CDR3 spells CASSLAVAGGHSGNEQFF. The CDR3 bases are TGTGCCAGCAGCTTAGCCGTAGCGGGAGGGCATTCTGGCAATGAGCAGTTCTTC. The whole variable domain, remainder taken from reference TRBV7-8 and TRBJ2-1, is GAGVSQSPRYKVAKRGQDVALRCDPISGHVSLFWYQQALGQGPEFLTYFQNEAQLDKSGLPSDRFFAERPEGSVSTLKIQRTQQEDSAVYLCASSLAVAGGHSGNEQFFGPGTRLTVL.

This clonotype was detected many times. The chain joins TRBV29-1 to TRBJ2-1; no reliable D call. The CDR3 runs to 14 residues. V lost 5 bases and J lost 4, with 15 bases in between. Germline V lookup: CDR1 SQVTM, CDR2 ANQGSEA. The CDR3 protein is CSVRTHVRYNEQFF. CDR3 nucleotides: TGCAGCGTTAGGACCCACGTACGGTACAATGAGCAGTTCTTC.

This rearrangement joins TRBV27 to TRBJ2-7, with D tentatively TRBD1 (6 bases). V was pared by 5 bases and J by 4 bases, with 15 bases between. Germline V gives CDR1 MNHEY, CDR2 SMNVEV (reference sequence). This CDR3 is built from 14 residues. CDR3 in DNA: TGTGCCAGCAGTCCGGGGACAATGTATTACGAGCAGTACTTC. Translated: CASSPGTMYYEQYF.

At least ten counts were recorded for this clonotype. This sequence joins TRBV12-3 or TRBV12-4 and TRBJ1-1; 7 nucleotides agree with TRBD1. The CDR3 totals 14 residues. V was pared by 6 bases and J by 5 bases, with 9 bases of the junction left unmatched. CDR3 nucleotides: TGTGCCAGCAGCAAGGGGGCGCGGGGGACTGAAGCTTTCTTT. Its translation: CASSKGARGTEAFF.

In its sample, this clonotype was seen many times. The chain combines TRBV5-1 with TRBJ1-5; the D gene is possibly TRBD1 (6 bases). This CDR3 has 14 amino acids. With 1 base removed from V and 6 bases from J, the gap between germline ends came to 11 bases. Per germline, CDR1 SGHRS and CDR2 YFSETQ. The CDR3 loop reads CASSLLGGSQPQHF. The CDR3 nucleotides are TGCGCCAGCAGCTTGTTAGGGGGAAGTCAGCCCCAGCATTTT.

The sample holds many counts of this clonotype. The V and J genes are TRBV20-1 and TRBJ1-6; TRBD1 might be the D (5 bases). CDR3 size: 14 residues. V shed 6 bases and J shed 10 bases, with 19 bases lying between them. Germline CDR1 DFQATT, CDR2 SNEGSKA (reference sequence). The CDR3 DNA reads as TGCAGTGCAACTAACTGGCAGGGAAAGTCACCCCTCCACTTT. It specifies CSATNWQGKSPLHF.

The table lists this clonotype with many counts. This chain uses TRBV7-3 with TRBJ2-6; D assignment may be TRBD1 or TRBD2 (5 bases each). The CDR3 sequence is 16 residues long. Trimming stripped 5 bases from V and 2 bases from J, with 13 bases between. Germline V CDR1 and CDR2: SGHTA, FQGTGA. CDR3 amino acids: CASSPGQGAGANVLTF. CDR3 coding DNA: TGTGCCAGCAGCCCCGGCCAGGGAGCTGGGGCCAACGTCCTGACTTTC. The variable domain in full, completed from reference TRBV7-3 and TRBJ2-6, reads GAGVSQTPSNKVTEKGKYVELRCDPISGHTALYWYRQSLGQGPEFLIYFQGTGAADDSGLPNDRFFAVRPEGSVSTLKIQRTERGDSAVYLCASSPGQGAGANVLTFGAGSRLTVL.

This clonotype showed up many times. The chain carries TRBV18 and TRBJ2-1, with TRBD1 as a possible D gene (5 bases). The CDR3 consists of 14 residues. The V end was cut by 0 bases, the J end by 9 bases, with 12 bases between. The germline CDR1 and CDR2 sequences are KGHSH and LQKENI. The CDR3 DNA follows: TGTGCCAGCTCACCACCGGCCGGTAGGGGTGAGCAGTTCTTC. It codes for CASSPPAGRGEQFF. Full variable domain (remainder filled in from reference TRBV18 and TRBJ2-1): NAGVMQNPRHLVRRRGQEARLRCSPMKGHSHVYWYRQLPEEGLKFMVYLQKENIIDESGMPKERFSAEFPKEGPSILRIQQVVRGDSAAYFCASSPPAGRGEQFFGPGTRLTVL.

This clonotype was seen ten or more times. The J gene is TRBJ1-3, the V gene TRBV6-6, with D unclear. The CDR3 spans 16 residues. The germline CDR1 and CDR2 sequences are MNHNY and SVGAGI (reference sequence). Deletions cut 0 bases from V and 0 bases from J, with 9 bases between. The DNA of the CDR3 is TGTGCCAGCAGTTACTCGTCCGGAGCCTCTGGAAACACCATATATTTT. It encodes CASSYSSGASGNTIYF.